A selection of T cell receptor beta chains follows, all from one sample in a study of control samples from healthy donors and cancer patients. Profiling relied on immunoSEQ multiplex PCR, and the TCRdb table lists in-frame clones only, not all of them. The sample holds tens of thousands of clones; 90% to 95% are singletons and the top ten take 3.5% to 4%. Sequencing used blood. The receptors derive from a man between 25 and 39 years old in good health. Both conserved end residues are part of each CDR3. Fields, in order: D gene, J gene, V gene, CDR3 length, clone size, CDR3 protein, CDR3 DNA. A D gene is named only where the DNA matches it firmly. Part of the rows lack a size; the others show once, few, many or a class for expanded clones.

d_call: TRBD1; j_call: TRBJ2-7; v_call: TRBV5-5; cdr3_length: 14; clone_size: .; cdr3_aa: CASRSGTGGLEQYF; cdr3_nt: TGTGCCAGCAGATCCGGGACAGGGGGACTCGAGCAGTACTTC
d_call: .; j_call: TRBJ2-2; v_call: TRBV7-9; cdr3_length: 13; clone_size: .; cdr3_aa: CASGQMNTGELFF; cdr3_nt: TGTGCCAGTGGGCAGATGAACACCGGGGAGCTGTTTTTT
d_call: .; j_call: TRBJ1-4; v_call: TRBV7-9; cdr3_length: 14; clone_size: .; cdr3_aa: CASSTAATNEKLFF; cdr3_nt: TGTGCCAGCAGCACAGCTGCAACTAATGAAAAACTGTTTTTT
d_call: TRBD1; j_call: TRBJ1-2; v_call: TRBV27; cdr3_length: 14; clone_size: .; cdr3_aa: CASSATGGGYGYTF; cdr3_nt: TGTGCCAGCAGTGCGACAGGGGGAGGCTATGGCTACACCTTC
d_call: TRBD1; j_call: TRBJ2-7; v_call: TRBV5-8; cdr3_length: 16; clone_size: .; cdr3_aa: CASRPPTGGGGDEQYF; cdr3_nt: TGTGCCAGCAGACCCCCGACAGGGGGAGGTGGGGACGAGCAGTACTTC
d_call: .; j_call: TRBJ1-3; v_call: TRBV6-6; cdr3_length: 16; clone_size: .; cdr3_aa: CASSYSPSGPGNTIYF; cdr3_nt: TGTGCCAGCAGTTACTCGCCCAGTGGTCCTGGAAACACCATATATTTT
d_call: TRBD1; j_call: TRBJ2-7; v_call: TRBV19; cdr3_length: 16; clone_size: .; cdr3_aa: CASRTTGQGVQYEQYF; cdr3_nt: TGTGCCAGTAGGACAACTGGGCAGGGGGTTCAGTACGAGCAGTACTTC
d_call: .; j_call: TRBJ1-2; v_call: TRBV5-1; cdr3_length: 15; clone_size: .; cdr3_aa: CASSLGQVANYGYTF; cdr3_nt: TGCGCCAGCAGCTTGGGTCAGGTCGCCAACTATGGCTACACCTTC
d_call: .; j_call: TRBJ2-5; v_call: TRBV19; cdr3_length: 17; clone_size: .; cdr3_aa: CASSIDLRAAGGKTQYF; cdr3_nt: TGTGCCAGTAGTATAGATCTAAGGGCGGCAGGGGGGAAGACCCAGTACTTC
d_call: .; j_call: TRBJ2-7; v_call: TRBV5-1; cdr3_length: 15; clone_size: .; cdr3_aa: CASSLEPGMGYEQYF; cdr3_nt: TGCGCCAGCAGCTTGGAACCGGGGATGGGCTACGAGCAGTACTTC
d_call: TRBD1; j_call: TRBJ1-2; v_call: TRBV4-1; cdr3_length: 15; clone_size: .; cdr3_aa: CASSQQKRDREGYTF; cdr3_nt: TGCGCCAGCAGCCAACAAAAGCGGGACAGAGAAGGCTACACCTTC
d_call: TRBD1; j_call: TRBJ2-1; v_call: TRBV30; cdr3_length: 15; clone_size: once; cdr3_aa: CAWSVRQTGDNEQFF; cdr3_nt: TGTGCCTGGAGTGTACGCCAGACAGGGGACAATGAGCAGTTCTTC
d_call: .; j_call: TRBJ1-5; v_call: TRBV21-1; cdr3_length: 18; clone_size: once; cdr3_aa: CASSKEVITLPSNQPQHF; cdr3_nt: TGTGCCAGCAGCAAAGAGGTGATCACCCTCCCTAGCAATCAGCCCCAGCATTTT
d_call: TRBD2; j_call: TRBJ2-1; v_call: TRBV27; cdr3_length: 16; clone_size: .; cdr3_aa: CASSPIAGMAQGEQFF; cdr3_nt: TGTGCCAGCAGTCCCATAGCGGGAATGGCTCAGGGCGAGCAGTTCTTC
d_call: TRBD1; j_call: TRBJ2-1; v_call: TRBV7-6; cdr3_length: 15; clone_size: .; cdr3_aa: CASSLNRGSYNEQFF; cdr3_nt: TGTGCCAGCAGCTTGAACAGGGGTTCCTACAATGAGCAGTTCTTC
d_call: TRBD1; j_call: TRBJ1-6; v_call: TRBV6-5; cdr3_length: 15; clone_size: .; cdr3_aa: CASTGQERYNSPLHF; cdr3_nt: TGTGCCAGCACCGGACAGGAGAGATATAATTCACCCCTCCACTTT
d_call: .; j_call: TRBJ1-6; v_call: TRBV7-9; cdr3_length: 12; clone_size: .; cdr3_aa: CASSLEGSPLHF; cdr3_nt: TGTGCCAGCAGCTTAGAGGGTTCACCCCTCCACTTT
d_call: TRBD2; j_call: TRBJ2-1; v_call: TRBV11-3; cdr3_length: 15; clone_size: .; cdr3_aa: CASSLSGGTNNEQFF; cdr3_nt: TGTGCCAGCAGCCTGAGCGGGGGAACAAACAATGAGCAGTTCTTC
d_call: .; j_call: TRBJ2-2; v_call: TRBV6-2/TRBV6-3; cdr3_length: 16; clone_size: .; cdr3_aa: CASSAARGGATGELFF; cdr3_nt: TGTGCCAGCAGTGCAGCTAGGGGGGGGGCGACCGGGGAGCTGTTTTTT
d_call: TRBD1; j_call: TRBJ1-6; v_call: TRBV7-2; cdr3_length: 13; clone_size: .; cdr3_aa: CASSDRVSSPLHF; cdr3_nt: TGTGCCAGTTCGGACAGGGTTAGCTCACCCCTCCACTTT
d_call: .; j_call: TRBJ1-5; v_call: TRBV5-1; cdr3_length: 13; clone_size: .; cdr3_aa: CASSLRGDQPQHF; cdr3_nt: TGCGCCAGCAGCCTTAGGGGGGATCAGCCCCAGCATTTT
d_call: .; j_call: TRBJ1-5; v_call: TRBV7-9; cdr3_length: 14; clone_size: .; cdr3_aa: CASSLGGGNQPQHF; cdr3_nt: TGTGCCAGCAGCCTAGGTGGTGGCAATCAGCCCCAGCATTTT
d_call: .; j_call: TRBJ1-2; v_call: TRBV9; cdr3_length: 14; clone_size: .; cdr3_aa: CASSVDGDTYGYTF; cdr3_nt: TGTGCCAGCAGCGTAGATGGGGATACCTATGGCTACACCTTC
d_call: TRBD2; j_call: TRBJ2-3; v_call: TRBV27; cdr3_length: 18; clone_size: .; cdr3_aa: CASSPGLELNINTDTQYF; cdr3_nt: TGTGCCAGCAGTCCCGGACTAGAACTCAACATAAACACAGATACGCAGTATTTT
d_call: .; j_call: TRBJ1-2; v_call: TRBV7-3; cdr3_length: 13; clone_size: .; cdr3_aa: CASSLRQGDGYTF; cdr3_nt: TGTGCCAGCAGCTTAAGGCAGGGAGATGGCTACACCTTC
d_call: .; j_call: TRBJ1-4; v_call: TRBV16; cdr3_length: 14; clone_size: .; cdr3_aa: CASSQFSTVEKLFF; cdr3_nt: TGTGCCAGCAGCCAATTTAGTACAGTTGAAAAACTGTTTTTT
d_call: .; j_call: TRBJ1-6; v_call: TRBV2; cdr3_length: 13; clone_size: few; cdr3_aa: CASRQGSGSPLHF; cdr3_nt: TGTGCCAGCAGACAAGGTTCGGGATCACCCCTCCACTTT
d_call: TRBD2; j_call: TRBJ2-7; v_call: TRBV4-1; cdr3_length: 19; clone_size: .; cdr3_aa: CASSQQPPRGSGGLYEQYF; cdr3_nt: TGCGCCAGCAGCCAACAACCCCCGAGGGGGAGCGGGGGGCTCTACGAGCAGTACTTC
d_call: TRBD2; j_call: TRBJ2-2; v_call: TRBV9; cdr3_length: 17; clone_size: .; cdr3_aa: CASRPGLAGANTGELFF; cdr3_nt: TGTGCCAGCAGGCCGGGACTAGCGGGGGCCAACACCGGGGAGCTGTTTTTT
d_call: TRBD1; j_call: TRBJ2-7; v_call: TRBV5-6; cdr3_length: 14; clone_size: .; cdr3_aa: CASSAGTGDYEQYF; cdr3_nt: TGTGCCAGCAGCGCCGGGACAGGAGATTACGAGCAGTACTTC
d_call: TRBD1; j_call: TRBJ2-7; v_call: TRBV7-9; cdr3_length: 14; clone_size: .; cdr3_aa: CASSLRDRAHEQYF; cdr3_nt: TGTGCCAGCAGCCTCCGGGACAGGGCACACGAGCAGTACTTC
d_call: .; j_call: TRBJ1-6; v_call: TRBV18; cdr3_length: 14; clone_size: .; cdr3_aa: CASSPGTQNSPLHF; cdr3_nt: TGTGCCAGCTCACCAGGGACACAAAATTCACCCCTCCACTTT
d_call: TRBD1; j_call: TRBJ2-7; v_call: TRBV30; cdr3_length: 16; clone_size: .; cdr3_aa: CAWVPHSGQGAFEQYF; cdr3_nt: TGTGCCTGGGTTCCTCACTCGGGACAGGGGGCCTTCGAGCAGTACTTC
d_call: .; j_call: TRBJ1-1; v_call: TRBV3-1/TRBV3-2; cdr3_length: 14; clone_size: .; cdr3_aa: CASSQESITPEAFF; cdr3_nt: TGTGCCAGCAGCCAAGAGTCGATCACCCCTGAAGCTTTCTTT
d_call: TRBD1; j_call: TRBJ2-1; v_call: TRBV28; cdr3_length: 13; clone_size: .; cdr3_aa: CASSEGQGNEQFF; cdr3_nt: TGTGCCAGCAGTGAGGGACAGGGGAATGAGCAGTTCTTC
d_call: .; j_call: TRBJ1-6; v_call: TRBV3-1/TRBV3-2; cdr3_length: 18; clone_size: .; cdr3_aa: CASSGLSPISYINSPLHF; cdr3_nt: TGTGCCAGCAGCGGCTTGAGTCCCATTTCATACATCAATTCACCCCTCCACTTT
d_call: .; j_call: TRBJ1-1; v_call: TRBV10-3; cdr3_length: 13; clone_size: .; cdr3_aa: CAIMAEPNTEAFF; cdr3_nt: TGTGCCATCATGGCCGAGCCAAACACTGAAGCTTTCTTT
d_call: .; j_call: TRBJ1-1; v_call: TRBV9; cdr3_length: 13; clone_size: .; cdr3_aa: CASSAGQFTEAFF; cdr3_nt: TGTGCCAGCAGCGCAGGACAGTTCACTGAAGCTTTCTTT
d_call: TRBD2; j_call: TRBJ2-5; v_call: TRBV15; cdr3_length: 16; clone_size: .; cdr3_aa: CATSRAYTGGQETQYF; cdr3_nt: TGTGCCACCAGCAGAGCTTATACGGGAGGGCAAGAGACCCAGTACTTC
d_call: TRBD2; j_call: TRBJ2-5; v_call: TRBV7-7; cdr3_length: 15; clone_size: once; cdr3_aa: CASSQGLAGGETQYF; cdr3_nt: TGTGCTAGCAGCCAAGGACTAGCGGGAGGGGAGACCCAGTACTTC
d_call: .; j_call: TRBJ1-1; v_call: TRBV6-2/TRBV6-3; cdr3_length: 13; clone_size: .; cdr3_aa: CASSYFGTTEAFF; cdr3_nt: TGTGCCAGCAGTTACTTCGGGACCACTGAAGCTTTCTTT
d_call: .; j_call: TRBJ2-5; v_call: TRBV29-1; cdr3_length: 11; clone_size: .; cdr3_aa: CSVGPYPPRNF; cdr3_nt: TGCAGCGTTGGTCCGTATCCCCCTAGGAACTTC
d_call: TRBD1; j_call: TRBJ1-1; v_call: TRBV5-1; cdr3_length: 14; clone_size: .; cdr3_aa: CASSLEQGDTEAFF; cdr3_nt: TGCGCCAGCAGCTTGGAACAGGGGGACACTGAAGCTTTCTTT
d_call: .; j_call: TRBJ2-1; v_call: TRBV18; cdr3_length: 13; clone_size: .; cdr3_aa: CASSPPGGNEQFF; cdr3_nt: TGTGCCAGCTCACCACCTGGCGGCAATGAGCAGTTCTTC
d_call: .; j_call: TRBJ1-1; v_call: TRBV4-2; cdr3_length: 13; clone_size: .; cdr3_aa: CASSPLENTEAFF; cdr3_nt: TGTGCCAGCAGCCCTCTCGAGAACACTGAAGCTTTCTTT
d_call: .; j_call: TRBJ2-3; v_call: TRBV5-1; cdr3_length: 15; clone_size: .; cdr3_aa: CASSLSRGRSDTQYF; cdr3_nt: TGCGCCAGCAGCTTATCTCGGGGGAGATCAGATACGCAGTATTTT
d_call: .; j_call: TRBJ2-1; v_call: TRBV27; cdr3_length: 14; clone_size: .; cdr3_aa: CASSFFQSYNEQFF; cdr3_nt: TGTGCCAGCAGTTTTTTCCAGAGCTACAATGAGCAGTTCTTC
d_call: TRBD2; j_call: TRBJ2-1; v_call: TRBV19; cdr3_length: 17; clone_size: .; cdr3_aa: CASSAKLPGLAGDEQFF; cdr3_nt: TGTGCCAGTAGTGCGAAACTACCGGGACTAGCGGGAGATGAGCAGTTCTTC
d_call: TRBD1; j_call: TRBJ1-1; v_call: TRBV6-5; cdr3_length: 15; clone_size: .; cdr3_aa: CASSYGQGAWTEAFF; cdr3_nt: TGTGCCAGCAGTTACGGCCAGGGGGCTTGGACTGAAGCTTTCTTT
d_call: .; j_call: TRBJ1-3; v_call: TRBV15; cdr3_length: 12; clone_size: once; cdr3_aa: CATSTQGATIYF; cdr3_nt: TGTGCCACCAGCACTCAAGGGGCCACCATATATTTT
d_call: .; j_call: TRBJ1-6; v_call: TRBV6-1; cdr3_length: 15; clone_size: .; cdr3_aa: CASSEVGQRNSPLHF; cdr3_nt: TGTGCCAGCAGTGAAGTAGGACAGAGAAATTCACCCCTCCACTTT
d_call: .; j_call: TRBJ2-7; v_call: TRBV25-1; cdr3_length: 15; clone_size: .; cdr3_aa: CASTEPGRTSYEQYF; cdr3_nt: TGTGCCAGCACCGAACCGGGACGGACCTCCTACGAGCAGTACTTC
d_call: .; j_call: TRBJ1-2; v_call: TRBV6-5; cdr3_length: 14; clone_size: .; cdr3_aa: CASSYSPFGYGYTF; cdr3_nt: TGTGCCAGCAGTTACTCTCCGTTTGGGTATGGCTACACCTTC